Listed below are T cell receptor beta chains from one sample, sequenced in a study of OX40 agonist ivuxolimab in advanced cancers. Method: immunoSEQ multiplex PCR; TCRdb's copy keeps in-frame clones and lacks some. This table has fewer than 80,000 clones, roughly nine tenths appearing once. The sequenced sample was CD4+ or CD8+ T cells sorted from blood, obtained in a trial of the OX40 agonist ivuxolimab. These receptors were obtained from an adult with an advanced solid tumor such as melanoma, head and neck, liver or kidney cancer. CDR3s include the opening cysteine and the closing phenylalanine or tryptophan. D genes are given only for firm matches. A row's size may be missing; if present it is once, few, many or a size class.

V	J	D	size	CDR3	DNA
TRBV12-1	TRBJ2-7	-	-	CASSFAGQGTSYEQYF	TGTGCCAGCAGCTTTGCTGGACAGGGGACTAGTTACGAGCAGTACTTC
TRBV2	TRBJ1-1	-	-	CASSNRGGTVNTEAFF	TGTGCCAGCAGTAACCGCGGGGGGACGGTGAACACTGAAGCTTTCTTT
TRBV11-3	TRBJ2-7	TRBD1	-	CASSSGTGRTYEQYF	TGTGCCAGCAGCTCTGGGACAGGGAGGACCTACGAGCAGTACTTC
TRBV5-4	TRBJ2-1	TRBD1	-	CASSYGTGGVGEQFF	TGTGCCAGCAGTTACGGGACAGGGGGCGTGGGTGAGCAGTTCTTC
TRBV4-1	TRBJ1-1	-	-	CASSQVRVGTEAFF	TGCGCCAGCAGCCAAGTAAGGGTCGGCACTGAAGCTTTCTTT
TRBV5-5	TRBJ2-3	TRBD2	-	CASSLADAGATQYF	TGTGCCAGCAGCTTGGCCGATGCGGGAGCTACGCAGTATTTT
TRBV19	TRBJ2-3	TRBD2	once	CASGEGGTDTQYF	TGTGCCAGTGGGGAGGGAGGCACAGATACGCAGTATTTT
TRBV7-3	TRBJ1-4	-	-	CASSLYYGGKLFF	TGTGCCAGCAGCTTATATTACGGGGGAAAACTGTTTTTT
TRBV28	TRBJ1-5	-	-	CASIPGDSNQPQHF	TGTGCCAGCATTCCGGGGGACAGCAATCAGCCCCAGCATTTT
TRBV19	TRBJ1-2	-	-	CASSIQGYGYGYTF	TGTGCCAGTAGTATCCAGGGGTATGGCTATGGCTACACCTTC
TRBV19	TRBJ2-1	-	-	CASSTLGRGAYNEQFF	TGTGCCAGTAGTACTCTGGGGAGGGGGGCCTACAATGAGCAGTTCTTC
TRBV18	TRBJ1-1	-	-	CASSPGVTEAFF	TGTGCCAGCTCACCTGGGGTTACTGAAGCTTTCTTT
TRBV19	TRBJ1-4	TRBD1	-	CASSLRGTGYEKLFF	TGTGCCAGTAGTCTACGCGGGACAGGGTATGAAAAACTGTTTTTT
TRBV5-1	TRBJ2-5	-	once	CASSRRKQETQYF	TGCGCCAGCAGCCGCCGAAAGCAAGAGACCCAGTACTTC
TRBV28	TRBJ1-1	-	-	CASRALNTEAFF	TGTGCCAGCAGAGCTTTGAACACTGAAGCTTTCTTT
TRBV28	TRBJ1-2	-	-	CASTVGAEFTNYGYTF	TGTGCCAGCACCGTGGGGGCAGAATTTACTAACTATGGCTACACCTTC
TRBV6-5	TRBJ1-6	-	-	CASRPTAGTGSPLHF	TGTGCCAGTCGCCCTACCGCAGGGACGGGTTCACCCCTCCACTTT
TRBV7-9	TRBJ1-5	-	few	CASSLDGGANQPQHF	TGTGCCAGCAGCTTAGATGGGGGCGCGAATCAGCCCCAGCATTTT
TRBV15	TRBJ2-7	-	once	CATSRSTGTASSYEQYF	TGTGCCACCAGCAGGTCAACCGGGACGGCAAGCTCCTACGAGCAGTACTTC
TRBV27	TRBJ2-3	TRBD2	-	CASSLSRLAGPEYF	TGTGCCAGCAGTTTATCCCGCCTAGCGGGGCCCGAGTATTTT
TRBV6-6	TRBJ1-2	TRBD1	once	CASTHGQEGYTF	TGTGCCAGCACCCACGGACAGGAAGGCTACACCTTC
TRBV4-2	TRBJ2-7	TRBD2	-	CASGSGTSGYEQYF	TGTGCCAGCGGATCCGGGACTAGCGGTTACGAGCAGTACTTC
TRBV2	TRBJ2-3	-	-	CASSALYTQYF	TGTGCCAGCAGTGCCCTTTATACGCAGTATTTT
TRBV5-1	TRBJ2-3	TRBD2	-	CASSLVGGGPDTQYF	TGCGCCAGCAGCTTGGTGGGCGGGGGGCCAGATACGCAGTATTTT
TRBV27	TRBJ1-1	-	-	CASSRGQNTEAFF	TGTGCCAGCAGCAGGGGACAGAACACTGAAGCTTTCTTT
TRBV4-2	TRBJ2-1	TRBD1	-	CASSPDRDYNEQFF	TGTGCCAGCAGCCCGGACAGGGACTACAATGAGCAGTTCTTC
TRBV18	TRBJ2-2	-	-	CASSQGRGTGELFF	TGTGCCAGCTCACAGGGCAGAGGAACCGGGGAGCTGTTTTTT
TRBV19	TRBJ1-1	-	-	CASSMVGSHTEAFF	TGTGCCAGTAGTATGGTGGGCAGTCACACTGAAGCTTTCTTT
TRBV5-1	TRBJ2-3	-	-	CASSLIPTGQSTDTQYF	TGCGCCAGCAGCTTAATCCCTACGGGTCAGAGCACAGATACGCAGTATTTT
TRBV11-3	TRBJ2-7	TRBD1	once	CASSPGQGIHEQYF	TGTGCCAGCAGCCCGGGACAGGGTATCCACGAGCAGTACTTC
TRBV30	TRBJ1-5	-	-	CAWSGAVSNQPQHF	TGTGCCTGGAGTGGGGCAGTCAGCAATCAGCCCCAGCATTTT
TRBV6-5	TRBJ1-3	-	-	CASVSTGNTIYF	TGTGCCAGCGTCTCGACTGGAAACACCATATATTTT
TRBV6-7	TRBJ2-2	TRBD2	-	CASRRRGAGGLEVTGELFF	TGTGCCAGCAGGCGCCGGGGAGCGGGAGGCTTGGAGGTCACCGGGGAGCTGTTTTTT
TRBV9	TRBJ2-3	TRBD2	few	CASSVGGLAGDTQYF	TGTGCCAGCAGCGTAGGGGGACTAGCGGGAGATACGCAGTATTTT
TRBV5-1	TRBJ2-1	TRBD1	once	CASSRGQVPSPGIYNEQFF	TGCGCCAGCAGCCGGGGACAGGTTCCCTCCCCGGGGATATACAATGAGCAGTTCTTC
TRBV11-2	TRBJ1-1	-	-	CASSLFTTNTEALF	TGTGCCAGCAGCTTATTCACCACGAACACTGAAGCTCTCTTT
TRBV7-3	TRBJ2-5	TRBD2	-	CASSLLAGLQETQYF	TGTGCCAGCAGCTTACTAGCGGGCCTCCAAGAGACCCAGTACTTC
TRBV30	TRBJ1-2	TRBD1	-	CAWQTGGRVYGYTF	TGTGCCTGGCAAACAGGGGGAAGGGTCTATGGCTACACCTTC
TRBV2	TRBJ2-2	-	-	CASGGVGAGELFF	TGTGCCAGCGGGGGCGTCGGGGCCGGGGAGCTGTTTTTT
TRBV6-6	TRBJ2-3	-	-	CASVAPGTDTQYF	TGTGCCAGCGTTGCCCCCGGCACAGATACGCAGTATTTT
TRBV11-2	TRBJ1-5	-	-	CASSIDSQPQHF	TGTGCCAGCAGCATCGACAGTCAGCCCCAGCATTTT
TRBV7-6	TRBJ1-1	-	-	CASSAQQGRTEAFF	TGTGCCAGCAGCGCACAGCAGGGGCGCACTGAAGCTTTCTTT
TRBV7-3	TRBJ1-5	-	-	CASSLFQPQHF	TGTGCCAGCAGCTTATTTCAGCCCCAGCATTTT
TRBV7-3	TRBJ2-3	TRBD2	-	CASSSGLAGATDTQYF	TGTGCCAGCAGCTCAGGACTAGCGGGAGCTACAGATACGCAGTATTTT
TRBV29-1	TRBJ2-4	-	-	CSVSALGAKNIQYF	TGCAGCGTCTCCGCCCTTGGGGCCAAAAACATTCAGTACTTC
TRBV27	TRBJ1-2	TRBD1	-	CASRPDRGDGYTF	TGTGCCAGCAGACCGGACAGGGGGGATGGCTACACCTTC
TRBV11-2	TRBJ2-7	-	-	CASREGIAYEQYF	TGTGCCAGCAGAGAAGGCATCGCCTACGAGCAGTACTTC